Detailed here is one TCR beta chain. Its specific antigen is unknown. Per-base quality was not reported, and no clone a single base away is much larger than it. This specimen belongs to a study of blood T cell repertoires in COVID-19 (dated by TCRdb to the early 2020s). Notes on the research overall: Samples from collaborators originated in the United States, Italy and Spain and spanned both the acute and convalescent phases of COVID-19. Subjects who had been exposed to COVID-19, were actively infected with it, or had recovered from it provided the deeply sampled blood TCRbeta repertoires that made up the dataset. The repertoires were released in a freely available public database meant as a resource for research on the immune response to SARS-CoV-2. Nearly every sample came with metadata listing a de-identified subject ID, COVID-19 status, age in years and sex. Where available, HLA class I and class II types were taken from metadata supplied by the sample provider and were not determined by assay-based typing. The samples were drawn from two sources: the first 160 participants of the ongoing ImmuneRACE study, and about 1,300 subjects contributed by 6 global collaborators. The prospective study material was composed of cDNA or gDNA derived from T cells, B-cell-depleted T cells, or PBMCs. Broad study findings and their caveats: The quantity of clinical and demographic metadata differed by source and by participant and was supplied without curation.

The CDR1 and CDR2 encoded by the germline V gene are SNHLY and FYNNEI. Reading from cysteine to phenylalanine, the CDR3 counts 15 amino acids. Kept here is only the CDR3 DNA, which spans 45 bases and is read in frame from base 1. Trimmed from V: 3 bases; trimmed from J: 5 bases; junction bases lacking a gene match: 7. One collaborating source in Seattle enrolled patients while the patients were actively infected and followed the patients over time throughout the course of disease. The collaborating institutions used their own protocols to collect whole blood in K2EDTA tubes. For TCRbeta analysis, collaborator samples were shipped as frozen whole blood, as isolated PBMCs, or as DNA extracted from either sample type. TCRbeta CDR3 regions were amplified from genomic DNA by means of the immunoSEQ Assay, a bias-controlled multiplex PCR. Under the source paper's analysis protocol: Within the assay, amplification of reference gene primers was used to estimate how many nucleated cells each sample contained. To quantify the absolute abundance of each unique TCRbeta CDR3 rearrangement, sequence reads were collapsed and filtered. Productive Simpson clonality was computed per sample as the square root of Simpson's diversity index over productive rearrangements. TCRdb retrieved this table from immuneACCESS and kept in-frame rearrangements only. Not all clones are present; in checked studies, unresolved V genes account for under half, and no reason is known for the remainder. The D gene and trimming were derived from the DNA, and the V and J assignments and clone size from that table. The sample includes 200,000 to 250,000 clones, with roughly 80% observed a single time. The ten top clones hold 7.5% of the sample.

The receptor was isolated from a woman of 80 years or more with COVID-19, enrolled during active disease. The source material was peripheral blood. The rearranged segments are TRBV2 and TRBJ2-3; TRBD2 agrees with 8 junctional bases. CDR3 reads: CASSDPGGLGDTQYF. The DNA sequence is TGTGCCAGCAGTGATCCGGGGGGGCTTGGAGATACGCAGTATTTT. Beyond the CDR3, the reference TRBV2 and TRBJ2-3 genes provide the residues; the full variable domain reads: EPEVTQTPSHQVTQMGQEVILRCVPISNHLYFYWYRQILGQKVEFLVSFYNNEISEKSEIFDDQFSVERPDGSNFTLKIRSTKLEDSAMYFCASSDPGGLGDTQYFGPGTRLTVL.